A single sample gave rise to the 17 T cell receptor beta chains below, sequenced in a study of tumor and adjacent non-tumor tissue in lung cancer. RNA was extracted from bulk tissue without any cell sorting. This non-tumor lung sample came from over 3 cm beyond the tumor edge. Three rounds of nested PCR, following a modified ARM-PCR protocol, produced the TCRbeta library. A single record per CDR3 protein comes from TCRdb applying MiXCR to the multiplex PCR reads. This sample yields 75,000 to 80,000 distinct CDR3 sequences, of which 76% are seen a single time; around 40% belongs to the top ten. Sequenced: distant non-tumor lung tissue. These receptors were collected from a man in his 70s with non-small cell lung cancer.

This clonotype was counted only a few times. This may be a read error, as it is one base from a much larger clone. The chain carries TRBV6-5 and TRBJ2-7; 13 nucleotides align to TRBD2. Germline CDR1 reads MNHEY; CDR2 reads SVGAGI. The CDR3 spans 17 residues. Trimming took 7 bases from V and 3 from J; bases not matched to a gene: 12. The CDR3 region has the DNA TGTGCCAGCAAGGGTTCGGGACTAGCGGGATCGTTCTACGAGCAGTACTTC. Translating gives CASKGSGLAGSFYEQYF.

For this clonotype: This CDR3 fails to terminate in the conserved phenylalanine or tryptophan, so it likely reflects a read error. The chain recombines TRBV29-1 with TRBJ2-2; TRBD2 agrees at 9 bases. CDR1 and CDR2 from the germline V gene are SQVTM and ANQGSEA. The CDR3 runs to 14 residues. CDR3: CGALGTSYTGELFL. The CDR3 DNA follows: TGCGGCGCATTAGGGACTAGCTACACCGGGGAGCTGTTTCTT.

This clonotype was seen only once. The junction departs from the called germline gene at one end, perhaps through a read error. The CDR3 spells CASSLGIGGNQPQHF. The CDR3 nucleotides read TGTGCCAGCAGTTTGGGGATAGGAGGCAATCAGCCTCAGCATTTT. This chain connects TRBV12-3 or TRBV12-4 to TRBJ1-5; D not certain. The CDR3 sequence is 15 residues long.

This clonotype showed up just a few times. This may stem from a read error, because a much larger clone lies one nucleotide away. V is TRBV6-2 or TRBV6-3 and J is TRBJ2-5; 8 bases are a match to TRBD1. CDR3 length: 14 amino acids. Trimming took 5 bases from V and 2 from J; bases not matched to a gene: 4. From germline, CDR1 is MNHEY and CDR2 SVGEGT. The CDR3 spells CASSPGQVQETQYF. The CDR3 DNA sequence: TGTGCCAGCAGTCCGGGACAGGTTCAAGAGACCCAGTACTTC.

Of note for this clonotype: Possible read error: a much larger clone is one base away. The J gene is TRBJ2-7, the V gene TRBV10-1; D is possibly TRBD1 (5 bases). This CDR3 has 15 residues. CDR1 is WNHNN, CDR2 SYGVQD, per germline (reference sequence). V lost 10 bases and J 5 bases, leaving 24 bases between the germline ends. CDR3 amino acids: CANPHVAGSVHEQYF. For the CDR3, the DNA is TGCGCCAACCCCCACGTCGCAGGGTCGGTCCACGAGCAGTACTTC.

In regard to this clonotype: One end of the junction fails to match germline, which may point to a read error. The chain joins TRBV6-5 to TRBJ2-7, with 10 nucleotides matching TRBD1. Germline CDR1 reads MNHEY; CDR2 reads SVGAGI. This CDR3 contains 15 residues. The CDR3: CASRTGTGASGEQYF. CDR3 in DNA: TGTGCCAGCAGGACCGGGACAGGGGCCTCTGGTGAGCAATACTTC.

The J gene is TRBJ2-7, the V gene TRBV20-1; D uncertain. Trimming took 2 bases from V and 0 from J, leaving 11 bases between them. The CDR3 spans 14 residues. The germline CDR1 and CDR2 sequences are DFQATT and SNEGSKA (reference sequence). The CDR3, as DNA: TGCAGTGCTAGATCCCCACGAAGCTCCTACGAGCAGTACTTC. As protein: CSARSPRSSYEQYF.

In the case of this clonotype: In this CDR3 the conserved last residue, phenylalanine or tryptophan, is missing, so a read error is likely. The DNA is omitted, as the CDR3 cannot be located on it reliably, and the CDR3 follows TCRdb's listing. The V gene is TRBV12-3 or TRBV12-4, the J gene TRBJ1-2; the D call of TRBD1 is as the table states it, not checked on the DNA. The CDR3 is 13 amino acids in total, end residues counted. The CDR3 sequence: CTSRTLSIDRAIL.

This clonotype was recorded only once. This may arise from a read error, as a much more abundant clone is one base away. This sequence joins TRBV7-9 and TRBJ2-7, with D possibly being TRBD2 (5 bases). This CDR3 has 10 amino acids. Germline V gene sequence: CDR1 SEHNR, CDR2 FQNEAQ (reference sequence). The CDR3 bases are TGTGCCTCGGGGTTCTACCAGCAGTACTTC. Translating it yields CASGFYQQYF.

This clonotype was observed a few times. This could be a read error, since a much larger clone is one nucleotide away. The rearrangement links TRBV6-1 to TRBJ2-3; 9 nucleotides line up with TRBD1. Germline CDR1 is MNHNS and CDR2 is SASEGT. J lost 4 bases, V lost 6 bases, and 5 bases had no gene match. This CDR3 spans 14 amino acids. The DNA of the CDR3 is TGTGCCAGCAGGTTACACAGGGGGCCAGATACGCAGTATTTT. Its translation is CASRLHRGPDTQYF.

This clonotype showed up just once. One end of the junction fails to match germline, which may point to a read error. The rearrangement joins TRBV5-6 to TRBJ2-7, with TRBD1 identical over 8 bases. The V gene's germline CDR1 is SGHDT and CDR2 YYEEEE. This CDR3 contains 16 residues. In nucleotides, the CDR3 is TGTGCCAGCAGCTCCGTCATCCGGGACAGGACCTACGGGCAGTACTTC. Its translation: CASSSVIRDRTYGQYF.

This clonotype was found once. One end of the junction fails to match germline, which may point to a read error. This rearrangement joins TRBV28 to TRBJ1-2, with 7 bases identical to TRBD1. Germline CDR1 and CDR2: MDHEN and SYDVKM. The CDR3 sequence is 17 residues long. In DNA form, the CDR3 reads TGTGCCAGCAGTTTTATTTTAACCGGACAGGCTAACTATGTCTACACCTTC. As protein: CASSFILTGQANYVYTF.

The chain employs TRBV12-3 or TRBV12-4 and TRBJ2-1; weak D call: TRBD2 (5 bases). Trimming cost V 5 bases and J 4 bases, with 24 bases left between them. The CDR3 covers 18 residues. The CDR3: CASSRSFNGVGGYNEQFF. The CDR3 region has the DNA TGTGCCAGCAGTCGCTCGTTTAACGGGGTCGGTGGGTACAATGAGCAGTTCTTC.

A word on this clonotype: At one end, the junction sequence differs from germline, possibly due to a read error. This rearrangement joins TRBV11-3 to TRBJ1-1, with D unclear. From germline, CDR1 is SGHNT and CDR2 YENEEA. This CDR3 is 13 amino acids long. The CDR3 is CISSPPANTEAFF. Here the CDR3 DNA reads TGTATCAGCAGCCCCCCGGCGAACACAGAAGCTTTCTTT.

For this clonotype: No conserved phenylalanine or tryptophan is present at the end of the CDR3, so a read error is the likely explanation. The chain combines TRBV6-2 or TRBV6-3 with TRBJ2-7; D is undetermined. This CDR3 is built from 15 residues. Germline V gene sequence: CDR1 MNHEY, CDR2 SVGEGT. Trimming removed 6 bases at V and 0 bases at J, with 15 bases between. The CDR3 here is CASRRRQANSYEQYL. The DNA for the CDR3 is TGTGCCAGCAGGCGCCGCCAAGCGAACTCCTACGAGCAGTACCTC.

The J gene is TRBJ2-7, the V gene TRBV5-6, with D possibly TRBD1 on 6 matching bases. Trimming stripped 6 bases from V and 2 bases from J, with 21 bases between. Germline V gene lookup returns CDR1 SGHDT and CDR2 YYEEEE. The CDR3 consists of 16 residues. The CDR3 reads CASNSVVRDTTYEQYF. CDR3 nucleotides: TGTGCCAGCAACTCCGTTGTCCGGGACACTACCTACGAGCAGTACTTC. Complete variable domain (other parts from reference TRBV5-6 and TRBJ2-7): DAGVTQSPTHLIKTRGQQVTLRCSPKSGHDTVSWYQQALGQGPQFIFQYYEEEERQRGNFPDRFSGHQFPNYSSELNVNALLLGDSALYLCASNSVVRDTTYEQYFGPGTRLTVT.

The table lists this clonotype with many counts. The chain uses TRBV28 and TRBJ2-5; 9 bases align to TRBD2. The CDR3 covers 17 residues. With V trimmed by 2 bases and J by 2 bases, 9 bases remained unmatched. The germline V gene encodes CDR1 MDHEN and CDR2 SYDVKM. CDR3 sequence (DNA): TGTGCCAGCAGTTTACCTTTGAGCGGGGGGCGGCAAGAGACCCAGTACTTC. Protein product: CASSLPLSGGRQETQYF.